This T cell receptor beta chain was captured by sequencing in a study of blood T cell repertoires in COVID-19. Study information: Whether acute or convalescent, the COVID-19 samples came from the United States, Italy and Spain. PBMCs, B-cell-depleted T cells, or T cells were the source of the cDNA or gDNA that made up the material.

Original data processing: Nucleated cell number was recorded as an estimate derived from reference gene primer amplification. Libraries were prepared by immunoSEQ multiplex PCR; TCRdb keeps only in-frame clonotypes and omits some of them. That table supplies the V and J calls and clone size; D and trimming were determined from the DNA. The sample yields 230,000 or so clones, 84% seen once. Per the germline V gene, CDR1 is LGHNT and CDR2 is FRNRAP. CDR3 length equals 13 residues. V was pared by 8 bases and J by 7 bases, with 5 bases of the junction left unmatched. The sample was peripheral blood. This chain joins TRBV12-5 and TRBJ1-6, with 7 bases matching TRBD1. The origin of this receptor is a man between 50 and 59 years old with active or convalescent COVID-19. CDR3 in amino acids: CASRRGQNSPLHF. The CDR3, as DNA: TGTGCTAGTCGAAGGGGGCAGAATTCACCCCTCCACTTT.